This entry is about one T cell receptor (beta chain). Antigen unknown. The sample is drawn from a study of T cell responses to AZD1222 COVID-19 vaccine. Findings and caveats of the study: Close to half of spike-specific TCRs reportedly recognize unmutated variant regions. AZD1222 recipients seropositive at baseline numbered only five to seven. Donors were largely white British and mainly female; clonal diversity was possibly underestimated.

V lost 9 bases to trimming and J lost 7 bases; unmatched junction nucleotides: 13. CDR1 and CDR2 (germline): MNHEY, SMNVEV (reference sequence). This CDR3 spans 14 amino acids. Measured with immunoSEQ multiplex PCR; TCRdb has only the in-frame clones, and not every one. The top ten hold 4.7% of the sample, which has roughly 150,000 clones, about 88% seen once. The rearrangement uses TRBV27 and TRBJ1-2; 8 nucleotides agree with TRBD1. The material sequenced was peripheral blood, taken on day 0 of AZD1222 vaccination. The receptor was isolated from an adult in good health. This chain's CDR3 is CASGQGPAFGGYTF. The DNA of the CDR3 is TGTGCCAGTGGACAGGGACCGGCTTTTGGTGGCTACACCTTC.